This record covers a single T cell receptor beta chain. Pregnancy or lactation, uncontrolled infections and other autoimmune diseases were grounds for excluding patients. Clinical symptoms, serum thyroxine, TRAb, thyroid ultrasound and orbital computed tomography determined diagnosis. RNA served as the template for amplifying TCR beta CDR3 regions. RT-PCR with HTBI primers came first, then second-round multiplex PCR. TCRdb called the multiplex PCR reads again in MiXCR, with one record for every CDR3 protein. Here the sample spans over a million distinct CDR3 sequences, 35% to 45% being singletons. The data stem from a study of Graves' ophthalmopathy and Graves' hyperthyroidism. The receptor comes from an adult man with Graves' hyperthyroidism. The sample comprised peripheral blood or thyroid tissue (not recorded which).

DNA of the CDR3: TGTGCCAGAAATAAGGGACAGTTCATTAACACTGAAGCTTTCTTT. Protein sequence: CARNKGQFINTEAFF. The chain links TRBV19 to TRBJ1-1; 7 nucleotides align to TRBD1. Germline V lookup: CDR1 LNHDA, CDR2 SQIVND (reference sequence). This CDR3 contains 15 residues. Germline trimming cut 9 bases from V and 2 bases from J; bases unmatched to any gene: 12.